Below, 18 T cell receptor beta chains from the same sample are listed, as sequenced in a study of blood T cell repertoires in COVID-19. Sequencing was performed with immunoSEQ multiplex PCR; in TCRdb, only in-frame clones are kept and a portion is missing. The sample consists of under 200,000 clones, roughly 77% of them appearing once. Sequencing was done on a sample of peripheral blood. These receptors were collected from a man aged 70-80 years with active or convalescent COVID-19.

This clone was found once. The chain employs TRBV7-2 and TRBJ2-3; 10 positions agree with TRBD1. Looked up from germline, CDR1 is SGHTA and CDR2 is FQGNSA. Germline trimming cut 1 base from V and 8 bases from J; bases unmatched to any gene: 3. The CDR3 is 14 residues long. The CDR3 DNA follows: TGTGCCAGCAGCTTAGAGACAGGGGGCTCTACGCAGTATTTT. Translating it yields CASSLETGGSTQYF.

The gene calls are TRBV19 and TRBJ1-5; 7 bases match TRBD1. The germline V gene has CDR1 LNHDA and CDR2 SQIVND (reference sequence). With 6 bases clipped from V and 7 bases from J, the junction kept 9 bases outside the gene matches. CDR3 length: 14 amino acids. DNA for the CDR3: TGTGCCAGTAGCCAACAGGGGTTGGAGCAGCCCCAGCATTTT. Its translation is CASSQQGLEQPQHF.

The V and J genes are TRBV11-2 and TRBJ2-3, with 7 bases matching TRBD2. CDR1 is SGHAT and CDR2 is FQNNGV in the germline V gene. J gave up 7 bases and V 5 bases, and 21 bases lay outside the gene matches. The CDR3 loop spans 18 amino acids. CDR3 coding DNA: TGTGCCAGCAGCCACGGGCTCCTAGCGGCGCCCAGATCGTATACGCAGTATTTT. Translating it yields CASSHGLLAAPRSYTQYF.

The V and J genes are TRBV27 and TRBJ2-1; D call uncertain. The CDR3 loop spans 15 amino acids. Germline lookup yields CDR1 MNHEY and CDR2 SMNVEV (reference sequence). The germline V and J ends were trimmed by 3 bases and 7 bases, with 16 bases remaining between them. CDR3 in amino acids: CASSFLASYMNEQFF. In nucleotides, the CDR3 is TGTGCCAGCAGTTTCCTGGCTAGTTATATGAATGAGCAGTTCTTC.

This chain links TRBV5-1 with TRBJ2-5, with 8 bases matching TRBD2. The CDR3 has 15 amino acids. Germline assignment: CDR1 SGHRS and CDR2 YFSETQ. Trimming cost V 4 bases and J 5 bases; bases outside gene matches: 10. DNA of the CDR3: TGCGCCAGCAGCAGTTTAGCGGGGATGGTGGAGACCCAGTACTTC. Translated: CASSSLAGMVETQYF.

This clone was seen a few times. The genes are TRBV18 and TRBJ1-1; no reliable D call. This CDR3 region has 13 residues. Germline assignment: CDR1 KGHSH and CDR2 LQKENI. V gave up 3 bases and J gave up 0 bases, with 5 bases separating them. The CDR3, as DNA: TGTGCCAGCTCACCCGGGGTGAACACTGAAGCTTTCTTT. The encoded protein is CASSPGVNTEAFF.

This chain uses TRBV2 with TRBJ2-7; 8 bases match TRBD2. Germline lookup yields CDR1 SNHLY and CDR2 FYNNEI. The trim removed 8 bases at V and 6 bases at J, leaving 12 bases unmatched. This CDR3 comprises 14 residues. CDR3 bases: TGTGCCAGCGTTCAAGGGCGGGGGGCGAGCGAGCAGTACTTC. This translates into CASVQGRGASEQYF.

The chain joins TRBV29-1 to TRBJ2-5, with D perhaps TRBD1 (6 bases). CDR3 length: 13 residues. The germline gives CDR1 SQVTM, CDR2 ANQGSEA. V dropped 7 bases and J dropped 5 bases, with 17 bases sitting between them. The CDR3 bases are TGCAGCGCCGAGGGGGAAGGTTGGGAGACCCAGTACTTC. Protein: CSAEGEGWETQYF.

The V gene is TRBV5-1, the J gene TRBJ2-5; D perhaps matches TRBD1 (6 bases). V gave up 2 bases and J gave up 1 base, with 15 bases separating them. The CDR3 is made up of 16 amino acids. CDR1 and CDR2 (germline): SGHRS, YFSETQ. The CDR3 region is CASSFRQGSFQETQYF. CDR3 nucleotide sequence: TGCGCCAGCAGCTTTCGGCAGGGGTCTTTCCAAGAGACCCAGTACTTC.

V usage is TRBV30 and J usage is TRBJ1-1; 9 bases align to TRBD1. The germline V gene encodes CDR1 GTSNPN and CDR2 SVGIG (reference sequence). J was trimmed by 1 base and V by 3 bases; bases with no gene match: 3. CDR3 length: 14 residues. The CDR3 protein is CAWRGDRENTEAFF. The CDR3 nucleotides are TGTGCCTGGAGGGGGGACAGGGAGAACACTGAAGCTTTCTTT.

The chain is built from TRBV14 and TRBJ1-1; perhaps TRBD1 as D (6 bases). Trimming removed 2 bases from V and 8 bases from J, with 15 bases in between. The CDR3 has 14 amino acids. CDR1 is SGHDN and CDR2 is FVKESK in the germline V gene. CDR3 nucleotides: TGTGCCAGCAGCCAAAAACAGGGCATTACCGAAGCTTTCTTT. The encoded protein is CASSQKQGITEAFF.

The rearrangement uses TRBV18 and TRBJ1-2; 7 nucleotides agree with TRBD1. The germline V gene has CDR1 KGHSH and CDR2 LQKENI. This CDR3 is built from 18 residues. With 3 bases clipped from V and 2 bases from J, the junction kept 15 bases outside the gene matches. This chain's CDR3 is CASSPQPRRGGGNYGYTF. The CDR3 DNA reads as TGTGCCAGCTCACCTCAACCCCGGAGAGGGGGCGGAAACTATGGCTACACCTTC.

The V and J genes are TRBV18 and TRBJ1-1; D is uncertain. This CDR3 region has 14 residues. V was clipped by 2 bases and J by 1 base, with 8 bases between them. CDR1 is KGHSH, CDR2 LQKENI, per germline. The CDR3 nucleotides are TGTGCCAGCTCACCATTGGGAGCGAACACTGAAGCTTTCTTT. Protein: CASSPLGANTEAFF.

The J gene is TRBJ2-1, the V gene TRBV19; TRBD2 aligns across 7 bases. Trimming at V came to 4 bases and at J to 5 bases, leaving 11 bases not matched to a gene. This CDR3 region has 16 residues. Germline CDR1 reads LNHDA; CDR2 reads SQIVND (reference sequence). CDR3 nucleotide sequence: TGTGCCAGTAGTAGGGGGGGAAACCAGAGGGACAATGAGCAGTTCTTC. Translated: CASSRGGNQRDNEQFF.

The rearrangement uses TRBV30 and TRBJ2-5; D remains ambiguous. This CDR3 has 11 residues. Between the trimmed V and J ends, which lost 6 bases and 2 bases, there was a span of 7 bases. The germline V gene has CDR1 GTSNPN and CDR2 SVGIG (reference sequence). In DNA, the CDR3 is TGTGCCTGCCAACTGCAAGAGACCCAGTACTTC. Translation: CACQLQETQYF.

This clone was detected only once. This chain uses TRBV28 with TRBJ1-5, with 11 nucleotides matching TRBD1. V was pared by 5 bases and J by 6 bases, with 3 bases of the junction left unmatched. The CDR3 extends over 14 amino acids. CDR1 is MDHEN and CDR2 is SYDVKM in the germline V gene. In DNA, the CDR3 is TGTGCCAGCAGTGCGGGACAGGGGGTTCAGCCCCAGCATTTT. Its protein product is CASSAGQGVQPQHF.

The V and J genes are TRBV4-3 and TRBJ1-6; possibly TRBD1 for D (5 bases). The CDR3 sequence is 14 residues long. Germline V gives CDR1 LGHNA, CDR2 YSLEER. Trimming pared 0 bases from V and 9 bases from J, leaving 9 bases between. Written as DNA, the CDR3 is TGCGCCAGCAGCCAAGACAGGGTGGTTTCACCCCTCCACTTT. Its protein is CASSQDRVVSPLHF.

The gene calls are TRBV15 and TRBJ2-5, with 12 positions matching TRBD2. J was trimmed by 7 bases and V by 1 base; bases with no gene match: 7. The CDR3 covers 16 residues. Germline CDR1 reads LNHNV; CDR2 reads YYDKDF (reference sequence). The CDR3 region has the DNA TGTGCCACCAGCAGAGTCGGCCTAGCGGGAGGGAGGACCCAGTACTTC. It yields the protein CATSRVGLAGGRTQYF.